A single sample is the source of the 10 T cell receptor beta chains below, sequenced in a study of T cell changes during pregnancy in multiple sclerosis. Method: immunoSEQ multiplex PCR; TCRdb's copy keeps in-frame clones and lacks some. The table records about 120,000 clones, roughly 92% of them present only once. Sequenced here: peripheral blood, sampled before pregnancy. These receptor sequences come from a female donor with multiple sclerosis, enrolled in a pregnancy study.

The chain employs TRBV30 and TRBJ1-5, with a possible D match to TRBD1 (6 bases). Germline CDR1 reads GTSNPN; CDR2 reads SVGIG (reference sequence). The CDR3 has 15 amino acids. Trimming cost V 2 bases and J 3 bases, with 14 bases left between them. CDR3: CAWSPPDSHNQPQHF. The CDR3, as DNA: TGTGCCTGGAGTCCCCCGGACAGCCACAATCAGCCCCAGCATTTT.

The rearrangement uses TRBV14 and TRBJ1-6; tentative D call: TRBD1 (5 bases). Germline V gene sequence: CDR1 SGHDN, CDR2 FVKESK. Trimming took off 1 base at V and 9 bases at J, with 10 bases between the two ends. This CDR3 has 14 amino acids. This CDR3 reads CASSQGWQGSPLHF. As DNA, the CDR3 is TGTGCCAGCAGCCAAGGTTGGCAGGGTTCACCCCTCCACTTT.

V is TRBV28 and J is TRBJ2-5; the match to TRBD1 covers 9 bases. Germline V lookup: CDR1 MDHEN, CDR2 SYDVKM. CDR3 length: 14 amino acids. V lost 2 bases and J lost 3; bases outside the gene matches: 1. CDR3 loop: CASSLRTGEETQYF. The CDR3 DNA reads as TGTGCCAGCAGTTTAAGGACAGGGGAAGAGACCCAGTACTTC.

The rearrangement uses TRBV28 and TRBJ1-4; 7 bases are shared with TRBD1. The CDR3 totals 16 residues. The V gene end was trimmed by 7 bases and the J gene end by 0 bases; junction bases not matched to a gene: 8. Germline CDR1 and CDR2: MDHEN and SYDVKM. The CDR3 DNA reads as TGTGCCAGCAACAGGGGAGTCTTCGCAACTAATGAAAAACTGTTTTTT. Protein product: CASNRGVFATNEKLFF.

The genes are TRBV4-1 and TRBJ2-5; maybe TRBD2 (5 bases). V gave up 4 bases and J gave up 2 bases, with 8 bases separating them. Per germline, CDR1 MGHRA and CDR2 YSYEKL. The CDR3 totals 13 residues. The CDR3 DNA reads TGCGCCAGCAGCCTCGGACTGCAAGAGACCCAGTACTTC. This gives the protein CASSLGLQETQYF.

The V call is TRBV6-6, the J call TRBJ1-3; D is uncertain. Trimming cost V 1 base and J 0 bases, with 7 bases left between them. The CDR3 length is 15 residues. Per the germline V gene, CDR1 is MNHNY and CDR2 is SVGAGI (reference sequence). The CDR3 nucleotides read TGTGCCAGCAGTTACTGGCCAGGCTCTGGAAACACCATATATTTT. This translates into CASSYWPGSGNTIYF.

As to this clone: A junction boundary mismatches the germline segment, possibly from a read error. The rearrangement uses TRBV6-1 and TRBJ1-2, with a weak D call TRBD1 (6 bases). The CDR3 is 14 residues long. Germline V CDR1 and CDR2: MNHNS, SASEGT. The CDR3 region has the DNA TGTGCCAGCAGTGCCCGGACAGAAAACTGTGGCTACACCTTC. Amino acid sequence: CASSARTENCGYTF.

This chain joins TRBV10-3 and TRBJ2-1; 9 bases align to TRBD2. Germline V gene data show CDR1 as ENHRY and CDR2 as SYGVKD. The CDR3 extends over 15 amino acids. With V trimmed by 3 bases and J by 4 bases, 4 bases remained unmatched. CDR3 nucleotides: TGTGCCATCAGTGACGAAGCGGGAGGTTACAATGAGCAGTTCTTC. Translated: CAISDEAGGYNEQFF.

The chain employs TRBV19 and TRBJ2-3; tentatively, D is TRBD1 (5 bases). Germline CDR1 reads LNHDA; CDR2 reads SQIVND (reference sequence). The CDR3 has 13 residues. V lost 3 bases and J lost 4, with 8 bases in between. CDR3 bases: TGTGCCAGTAGTATTGCCAGGGCAGATACGCAGTATTTT. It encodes CASSIARADTQYF. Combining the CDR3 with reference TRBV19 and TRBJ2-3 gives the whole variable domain DGGITQSPKYLFRKEGQNVTLSCEQNLNHDAMYWYRQDPGQGLRLIYYSQIVNDFQKGDIAEGYSVSREKKESFPLTVTSAQKNPTAFYLCASSIARADTQYFGPGTRLTVL.

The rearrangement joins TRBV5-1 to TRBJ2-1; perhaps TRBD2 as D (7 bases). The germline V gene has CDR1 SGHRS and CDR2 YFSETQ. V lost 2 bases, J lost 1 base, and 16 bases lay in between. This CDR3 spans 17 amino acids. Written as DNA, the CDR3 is TGCGCCAGCAGCTTCGGGCGGGGGCGCCGGTCCTACAATGAGCAGTTCTTC. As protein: CASSFGRGRRSYNEQFF.